The source of this TCR beta chain is a study of response to subunit inactivated influenza vaccine. Study findings and constraints: Researchers suggested that each seasonal influenza vaccination recruits few new T cells.

TCRdb reanalysed the RT-PCR reads using MiXCR and keeps one entry per CDR3 protein. Here the sample spans around 710,000 distinct CDR3 sequences, about 15% being singletons. Remarks on this clonotype: Its antigen is currently unknown.

This CDR3 has 14 amino acids. V dropped 7 bases and J dropped 4; count of bases not matched to a gene: 8. This clonotype was obtained from a man aged 45-65 years who received an inactivated influenza vaccine. Material: PBMCs from blood, obtained around 15 days before vaccination. The chain employs TRBV23-1 and TRBJ2-7; TRBD2 aligns across 9 bases. TRBV23-1 is marked as an open reading frame, function uncertain. The CDR3, as DNA: TGCGCCAGCAACCCCGGGACTAGCCCGTACGAGCAGTACTTC. It encodes CASNPGTSPYEQYF.